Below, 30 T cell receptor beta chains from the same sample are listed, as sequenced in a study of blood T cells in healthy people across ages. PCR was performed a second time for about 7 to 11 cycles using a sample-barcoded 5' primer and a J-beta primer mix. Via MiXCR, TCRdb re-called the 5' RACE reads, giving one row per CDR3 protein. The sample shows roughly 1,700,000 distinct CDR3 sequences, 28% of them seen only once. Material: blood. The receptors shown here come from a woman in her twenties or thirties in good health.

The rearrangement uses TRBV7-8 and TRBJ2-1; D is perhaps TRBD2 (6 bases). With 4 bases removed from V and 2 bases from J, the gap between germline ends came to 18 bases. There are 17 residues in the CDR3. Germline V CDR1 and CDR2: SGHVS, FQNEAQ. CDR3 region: CASSYRPGLGTYNEQFF. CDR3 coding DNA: TGTGCCAGCAGCTACAGACCGGGACTGGGAACCTACAATGAGCAGTTCTTC.

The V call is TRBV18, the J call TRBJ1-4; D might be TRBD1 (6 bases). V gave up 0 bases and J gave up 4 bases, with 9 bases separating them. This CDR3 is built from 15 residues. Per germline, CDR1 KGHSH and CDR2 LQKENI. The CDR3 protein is CASSPPTGHNEKLFF. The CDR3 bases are TGTGCCAGCTCACCACCTACAGGGCATAATGAAAAACTGTTTTTT.

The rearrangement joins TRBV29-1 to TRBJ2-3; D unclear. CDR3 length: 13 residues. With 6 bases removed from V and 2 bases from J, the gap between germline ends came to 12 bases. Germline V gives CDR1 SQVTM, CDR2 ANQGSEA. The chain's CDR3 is CSVHEQHTDTQYF. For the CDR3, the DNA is TGCAGCGTCCACGAGCAGCACACAGATACGCAGTATTTT.

Here the CDR3 reads CASSLFVMGGYTF. The CDR3, as DNA: TGTGCCAGCAGTTTATTTGTAATGGGCGGCTACACCTTC. The rearrangement joins TRBV12-3 or TRBV12-4 to TRBJ1-2, with unresolved D. V was cut by 2 bases and J by 8 bases, with 12 bases left in between. CDR3 size: 13 residues.

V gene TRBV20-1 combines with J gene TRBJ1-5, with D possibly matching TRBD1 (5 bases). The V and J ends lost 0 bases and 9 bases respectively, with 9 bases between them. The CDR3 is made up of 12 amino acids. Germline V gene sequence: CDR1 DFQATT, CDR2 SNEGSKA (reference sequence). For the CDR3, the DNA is TGCAGTGCTAGAGAGGGGGGGGTGCCCCAGCATTTT. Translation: CSAREGGVPQHF.

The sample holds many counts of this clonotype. CDR3 amino acids: CASSPDKRAGRWEETQYF. CDR3 bases: TGCGCCAGCAGCCCAGACAAAAGGGCGGGGCGCTGGGAAGAGACCCAGTACTTC. This chain links TRBV4-1 with TRBJ2-5, with D maybe TRBD2 (6 bases). The V gene lost 4 bases and the J gene lost 3 bases, with 24 bases spanning the gap. Germline CDR1 MGHRA, CDR2 YSYEKL. The CDR3 contains 18 residues.

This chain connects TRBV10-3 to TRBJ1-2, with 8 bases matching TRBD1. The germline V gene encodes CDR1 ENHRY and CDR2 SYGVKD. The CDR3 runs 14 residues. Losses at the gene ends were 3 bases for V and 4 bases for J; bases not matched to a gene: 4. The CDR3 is CAISEGTGLYGYTF. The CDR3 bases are TGTGCCATCAGTGAAGGGACAGGCCTCTATGGCTACACCTTC.

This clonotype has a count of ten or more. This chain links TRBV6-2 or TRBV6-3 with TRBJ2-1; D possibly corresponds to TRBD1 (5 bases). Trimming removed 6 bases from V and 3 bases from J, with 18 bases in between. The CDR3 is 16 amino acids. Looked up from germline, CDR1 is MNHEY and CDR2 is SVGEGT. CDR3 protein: CASRLRTTTFYNEQFF. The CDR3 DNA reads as TGTGCCAGCAGGCTACGGACAACTACATTCTACAATGAGCAGTTCTTC.

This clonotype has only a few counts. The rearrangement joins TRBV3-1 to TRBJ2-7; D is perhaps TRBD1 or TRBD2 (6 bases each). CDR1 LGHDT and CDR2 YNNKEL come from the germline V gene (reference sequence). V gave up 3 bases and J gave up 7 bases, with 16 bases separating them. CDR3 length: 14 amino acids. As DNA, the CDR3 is TGTGCCAGCAGCCACATCGGGGGCCCTGCTGAGCAGTACTTC. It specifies CASSHIGGPAEQYF.

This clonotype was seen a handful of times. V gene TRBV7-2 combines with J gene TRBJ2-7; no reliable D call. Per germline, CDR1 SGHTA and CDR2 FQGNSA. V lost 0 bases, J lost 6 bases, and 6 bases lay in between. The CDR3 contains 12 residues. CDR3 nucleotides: TGTGCCAGCAGCTTAGCAGGCCCCGAGCAGTACTTC. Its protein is CASSLAGPEQYF.

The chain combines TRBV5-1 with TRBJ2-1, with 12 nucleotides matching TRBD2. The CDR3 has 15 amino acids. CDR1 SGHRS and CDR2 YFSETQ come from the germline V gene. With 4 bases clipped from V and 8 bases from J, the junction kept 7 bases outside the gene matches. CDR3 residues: CASSLLAGGSDEQFF. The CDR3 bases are TGCGCCAGCAGCCTTCTAGCGGGAGGGTCGGATGAGCAGTTCTTC.

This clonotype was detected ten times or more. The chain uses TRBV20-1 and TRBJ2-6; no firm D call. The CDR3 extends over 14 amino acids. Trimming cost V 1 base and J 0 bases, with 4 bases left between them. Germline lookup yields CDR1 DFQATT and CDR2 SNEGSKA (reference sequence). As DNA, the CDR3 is TGCAGTGCTAGAGTGCGCTCTGGGGCCAACGTCCTGACTTTC. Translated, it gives CSARVRSGANVLTF.

CDR3 nucleotide sequence: TGTGCCAGCAGCCAAGGGCCTTATCAGCCCCAGCATTTT. Amino acids: CASSQGPYQPQHF. This sequence joins TRBV7-2 and TRBJ1-5; D remains unclear. The germline V gene has CDR1 SGHTA and CDR2 FQGNSA. The germline V and J ends were trimmed by 5 bases and 5 bases, with 10 bases remaining between them. This CDR3 is built from 13 residues.

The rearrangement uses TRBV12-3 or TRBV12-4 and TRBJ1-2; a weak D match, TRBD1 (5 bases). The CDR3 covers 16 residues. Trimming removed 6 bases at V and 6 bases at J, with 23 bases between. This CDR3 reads CASSHDGSGRQNGYTF. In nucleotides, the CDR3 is TGTGCCAGCAGCCACGACGGGTCAGGGCGTCAGAATGGCTACACCTTC.

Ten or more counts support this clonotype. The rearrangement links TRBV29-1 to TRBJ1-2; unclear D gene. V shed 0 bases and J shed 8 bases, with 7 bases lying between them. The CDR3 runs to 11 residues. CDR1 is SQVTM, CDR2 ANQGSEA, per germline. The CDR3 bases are TGCAGCGTTGAAGATGCTGGGGGCTACACCTTC. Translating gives CSVEDAGGYTF.

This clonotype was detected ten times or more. The CDR3 DNA follows: TGCAGTTCAACGGGGGGTCCCTATGGCTACACCTTC. This encodes CSSTGGPYGYTF. The chain employs TRBV20-1 and TRBJ1-2; weak D call: TRBD1 (5 bases). Germline-derived CDR1 and CDR2 are DFQATT and SNEGSKA (reference sequence). The CDR3 is 12 residues long. Trimming pared 8 bases from V and 4 bases from J, leaving 14 bases between.

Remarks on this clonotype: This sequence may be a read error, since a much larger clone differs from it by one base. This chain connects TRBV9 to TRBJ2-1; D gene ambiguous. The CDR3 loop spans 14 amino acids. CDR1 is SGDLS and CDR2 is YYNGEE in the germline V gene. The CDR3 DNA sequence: TGTGCCAGCATCGTAGAGAACAGCTACAATGAGCAGTTCTTC. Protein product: CASIVENSYNEQFF.

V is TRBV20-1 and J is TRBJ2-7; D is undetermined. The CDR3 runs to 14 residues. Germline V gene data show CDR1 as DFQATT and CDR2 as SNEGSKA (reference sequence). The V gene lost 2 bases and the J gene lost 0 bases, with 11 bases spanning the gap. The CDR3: CSARSELSSYEQYF. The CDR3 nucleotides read TGCAGTGCTAGATCAGAACTTAGCTCCTACGAGCAGTACTTC.

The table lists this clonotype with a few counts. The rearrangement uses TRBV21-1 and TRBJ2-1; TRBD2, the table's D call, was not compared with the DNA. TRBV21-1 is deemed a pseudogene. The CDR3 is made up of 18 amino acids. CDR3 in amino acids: CASSKALGLAVYFNEQFF. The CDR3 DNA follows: TGTGCCAGCAGCAAAGCGCTAGGACTAGCGGTGTATTTCAATGAGCAGTTCTTC.

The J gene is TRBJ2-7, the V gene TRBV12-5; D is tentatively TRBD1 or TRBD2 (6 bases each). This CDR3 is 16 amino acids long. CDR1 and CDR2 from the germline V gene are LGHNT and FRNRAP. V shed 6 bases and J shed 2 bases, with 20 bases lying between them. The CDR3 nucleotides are TGTGCTAGTGGCACCATACCAGGGGAGGAAACCTACGAGCAGTACTTC. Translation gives CASGTIPGEETYEQYF.

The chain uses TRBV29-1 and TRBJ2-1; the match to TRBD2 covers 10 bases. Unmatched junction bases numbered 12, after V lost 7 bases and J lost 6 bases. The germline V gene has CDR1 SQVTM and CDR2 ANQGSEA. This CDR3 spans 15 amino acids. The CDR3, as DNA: TGCAGCGCCTGGGGGGGACTAGCGAAGGCCAATGAGCAGTTCTTC. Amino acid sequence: CSAWGGLAKANEQFF.

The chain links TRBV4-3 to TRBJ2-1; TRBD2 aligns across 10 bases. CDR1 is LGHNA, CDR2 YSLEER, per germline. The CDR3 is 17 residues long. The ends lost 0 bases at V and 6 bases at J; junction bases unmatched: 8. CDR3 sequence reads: CASSQEGSGRALNEQFF. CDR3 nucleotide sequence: TGCGCCAGCAGCCAAGAGGGAAGCGGGAGGGCCCTCAATGAGCAGTTCTTC.

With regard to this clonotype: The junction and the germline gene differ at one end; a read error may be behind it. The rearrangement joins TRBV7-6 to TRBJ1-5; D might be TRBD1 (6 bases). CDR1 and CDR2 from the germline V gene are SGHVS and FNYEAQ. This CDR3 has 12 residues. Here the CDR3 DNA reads TGTGCCAGCAGCTTAGTACGGGGGCCCCGGCATTTT. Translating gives CASSLVRGPRHF.

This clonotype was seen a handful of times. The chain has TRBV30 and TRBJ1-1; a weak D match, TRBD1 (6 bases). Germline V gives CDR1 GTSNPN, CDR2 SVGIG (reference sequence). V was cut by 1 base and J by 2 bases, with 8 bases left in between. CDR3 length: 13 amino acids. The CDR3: CAWSGGQNTEAFF. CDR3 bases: TGTGCCTGGAGTGGGGGACAAAACACTGAAGCTTTCTTT.

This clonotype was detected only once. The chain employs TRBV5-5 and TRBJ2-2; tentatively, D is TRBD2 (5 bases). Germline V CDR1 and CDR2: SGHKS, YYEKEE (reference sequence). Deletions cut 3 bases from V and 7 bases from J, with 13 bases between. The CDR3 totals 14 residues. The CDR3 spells CASSSPWAGGELFF. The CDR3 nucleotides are TGTGCCAGCAGCTCCCCCTGGGCGGGCGGGGAGCTGTTTTTT.

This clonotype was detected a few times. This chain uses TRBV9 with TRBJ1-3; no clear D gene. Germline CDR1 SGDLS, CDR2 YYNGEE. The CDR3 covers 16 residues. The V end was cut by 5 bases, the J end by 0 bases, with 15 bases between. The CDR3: CASSFSDINSGNTIYF. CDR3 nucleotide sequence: TGTGCCAGCAGTTTTTCCGACATTAACTCTGGAAACACCATATATTTT.

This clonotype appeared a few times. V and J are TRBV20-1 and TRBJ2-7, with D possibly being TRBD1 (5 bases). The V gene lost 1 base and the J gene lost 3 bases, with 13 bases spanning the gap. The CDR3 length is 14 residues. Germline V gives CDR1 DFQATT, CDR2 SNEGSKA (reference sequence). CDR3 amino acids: CSARVGQGIYEQYF. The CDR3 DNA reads TGCAGTGCTAGAGTCGGTCAGGGAATCTACGAGCAGTACTTC.

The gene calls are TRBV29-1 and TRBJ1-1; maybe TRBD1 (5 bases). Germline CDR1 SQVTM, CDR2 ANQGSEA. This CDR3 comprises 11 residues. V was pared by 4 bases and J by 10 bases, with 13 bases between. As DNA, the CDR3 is TGCAGCGTTGTAGGGGCCAACGGAGCTTTCTTT. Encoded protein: CSVVGANGAFF.

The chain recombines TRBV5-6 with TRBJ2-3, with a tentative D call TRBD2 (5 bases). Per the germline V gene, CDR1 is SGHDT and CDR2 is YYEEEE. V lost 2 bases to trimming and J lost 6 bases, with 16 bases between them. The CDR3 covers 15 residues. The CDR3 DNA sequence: TGTGCCAGCAGCTTCCCGGGGTCGGAGCGGGATACGCAGTATTTT. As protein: CASSFPGSERDTQYF.

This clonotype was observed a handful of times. This chain's CDR3 is CASSVGGPEDQPQHF. The CDR3 DNA reads as TGTGCCAGCAGCGTGGGGGGGCCAGAAGATCAGCCCCAGCATTTT. This rearrangement joins TRBV9 to TRBJ1-5, with D tentatively TRBD1 (6 bases). V was clipped by 2 bases and J by 5 bases, with 14 bases between them. Germline V gene sequence: CDR1 SGDLS, CDR2 YYNGEE. The CDR3 length is 15 residues.